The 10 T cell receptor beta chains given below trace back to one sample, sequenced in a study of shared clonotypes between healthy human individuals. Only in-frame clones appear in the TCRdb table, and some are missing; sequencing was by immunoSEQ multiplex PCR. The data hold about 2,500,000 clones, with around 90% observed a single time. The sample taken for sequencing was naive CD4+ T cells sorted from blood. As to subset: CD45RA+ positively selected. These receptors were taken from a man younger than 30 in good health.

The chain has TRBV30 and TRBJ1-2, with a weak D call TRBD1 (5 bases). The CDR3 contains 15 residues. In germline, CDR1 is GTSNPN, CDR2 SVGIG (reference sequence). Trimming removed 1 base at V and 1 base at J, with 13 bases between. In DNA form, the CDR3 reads TGTGCCTGGAGTGCTCGGGACCGCCGTAACTATGGCTACACCTTC. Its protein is CAWSARDRRNYGYTF.

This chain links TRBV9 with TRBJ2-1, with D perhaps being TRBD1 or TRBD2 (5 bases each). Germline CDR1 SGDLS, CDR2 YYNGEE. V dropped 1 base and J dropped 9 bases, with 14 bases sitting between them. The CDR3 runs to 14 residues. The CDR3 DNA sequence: TGTGCCAGCAGCGTAATCGGGACGGGGCTTGAGCAGTTCTTC. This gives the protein CASSVIGTGLEQFF.

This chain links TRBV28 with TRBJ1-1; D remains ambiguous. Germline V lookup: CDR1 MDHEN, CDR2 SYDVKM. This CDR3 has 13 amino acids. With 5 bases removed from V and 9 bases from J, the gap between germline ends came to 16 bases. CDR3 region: CASSEGEPPKAFF. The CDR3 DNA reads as TGTGCCAGCAGTGAGGGAGAGCCTCCGAAAGCTTTCTTT.

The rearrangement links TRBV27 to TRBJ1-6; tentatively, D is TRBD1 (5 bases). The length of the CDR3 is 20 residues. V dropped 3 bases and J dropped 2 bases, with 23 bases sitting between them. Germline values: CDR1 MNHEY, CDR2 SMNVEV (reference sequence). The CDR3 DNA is TGTGCCAGCAGTTTCTGGCGACGGACTAAGTTGGGGGCCTATAATTCACCCCTCCACTTT. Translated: CASSFWRRTKLGAYNSPLHF.

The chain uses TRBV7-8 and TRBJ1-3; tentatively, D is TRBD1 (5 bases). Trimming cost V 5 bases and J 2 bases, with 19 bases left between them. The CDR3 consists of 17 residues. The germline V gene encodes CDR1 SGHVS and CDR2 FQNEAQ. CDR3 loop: CASSPGEGRRAGNTIYF. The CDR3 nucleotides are TGTGCCAGCAGCCCCGGTGAGGGGCGTCGGGCTGGAAACACCATATATTTT.

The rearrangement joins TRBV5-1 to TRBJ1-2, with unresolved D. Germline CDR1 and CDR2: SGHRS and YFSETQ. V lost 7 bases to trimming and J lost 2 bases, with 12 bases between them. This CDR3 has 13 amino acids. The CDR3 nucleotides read TGCGCCAGCGCACCATCCGGGAACTATGGCTACACCTTC. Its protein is CASAPSGNYGYTF.

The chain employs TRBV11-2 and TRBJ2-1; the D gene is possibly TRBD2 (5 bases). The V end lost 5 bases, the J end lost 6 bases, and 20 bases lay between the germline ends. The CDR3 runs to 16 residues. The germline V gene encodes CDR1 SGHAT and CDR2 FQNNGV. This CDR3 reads CASSPLFGLSGNEQFF. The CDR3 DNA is TGTGCCAGCAGCCCCCTCTTCGGCCTCAGCGGCAATGAGCAGTTCTTC.

In DNA, the CDR3 is TGCGCCAGCAGTCAATCACAGACTAGAAATGAGCAGTTCTTC. This encodes CASSQSQTRNEQFF. The rearrangement uses TRBV23-1 and TRBJ2-1; perhaps TRBD2 as D (6 bases). TRBV23-1 is recorded as an ORF, its role being uncertain. The V end lost 0 bases, the J end lost 7 bases, and 10 bases lay between the germline ends. The CDR3 is made up of 14 amino acids.

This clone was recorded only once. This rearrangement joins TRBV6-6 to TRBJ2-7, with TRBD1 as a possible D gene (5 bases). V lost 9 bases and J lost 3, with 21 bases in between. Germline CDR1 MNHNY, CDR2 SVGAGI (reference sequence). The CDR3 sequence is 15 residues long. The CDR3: CARPLDTIILYEQYF. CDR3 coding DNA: TGTGCCAGGCCGTTGGACACTATTATTCTCTACGAGCAGTACTTC.

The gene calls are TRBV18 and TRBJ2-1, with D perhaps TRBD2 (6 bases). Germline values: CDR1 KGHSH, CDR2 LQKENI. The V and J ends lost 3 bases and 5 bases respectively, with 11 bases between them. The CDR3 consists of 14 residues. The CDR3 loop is CASSPTRGDNEQFF. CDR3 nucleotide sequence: TGTGCCAGCTCACCGACTAGAGGTGACAATGAGCAGTTCTTC. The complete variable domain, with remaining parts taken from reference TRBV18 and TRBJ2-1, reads NAGVMQNPRHLVRRRGQEARLRCSPMKGHSHVYWYRQLPEEGLKFMVYLQKENIIDESGMPKERFSAEFPKEGPSILRIQQVVRGDSAAYFCASSPTRGDNEQFFGPGTRLTVL.